A single sample gave rise to the 2 T cell receptor beta chains below, sequenced in a study of vaccination and CD4 T cells after COVID-19. Documented treatment: roughly ten-day PBMC culture with coronavirus spike peptide pools or control peptides (ViraFEST assay). These TCRs are of unknown antigen specificity. The assay that was used to sequence DNA from cultured CD4+ T cells was the Oncomine TCR Beta short-read assay. Each CDR3 protein is one row after TCRdb ran MiXCR on the PCR reads. The table lists around 11,000 distinct CDR3 sequences, 40% to 45% of them singletons. Sequenced here: CD4+ T cells from blood, cultured in vitro, sampled after SARS-CoV-2 vaccination. Receptors originate from a human donor who had recovered from COVID-19.

This clonotype was seen a few times. The gene calls are TRBV2 and TRBJ2-1; the D gene is possibly TRBD1 (5 bases). This CDR3 has 13 amino acids. CDR1 and CDR2 (germline): SNHLY, FYNNEI. Between the trimmed V and J ends, which lost 7 bases and 4 bases, there was a span of 11 bases. This CDR3 is CASTGQGYNEQFF. In DNA, the CDR3 is TGTGCCAGCACAGGGCAGGGTTACAATGAGCAGTTCTTC.

The chain joins TRBV28 to TRBJ1-5, with 8 bases aligning to TRBD1. CDR3 length equals 16 residues. Trimming took 4 bases from V and 1 from J; bases not matched to a gene: 6. The germline V gene encodes CDR1 MDHEN and CDR2 SYDVKM. CDR3 bases: TGTGCCAGCAGTTCCGGTCAGGGGGCGAGCAATCAGCCCCAGCATTTT. It specifies CASSSGQGASNQPQHF.